One and the same sample provided the 8 T cell receptor beta chains below, sequenced in a study of cytomegalovirus exposure and HLA in healthy donors. The PCR had 60 Vbeta and 13 Jbeta primers. The data were produced by immunoSEQ multiplex PCR, yet TCRdb's version contains in-frame clones alone and is incomplete. This repertoire shows 150,000 to 200,000 clones, about four fifths found once; its top ten account for 1.5% to 2%. The sample taken for sequencing was PBMCs. Source of these receptors: a man aged 18 to 30 in good health and CMV-seronegative.

This clone has a single count. This chain uses TRBV15 with TRBJ1-3; D gene uncertain. Trimming pared 0 bases from V and 0 bases from J, leaving 6 bases between. The germline gives CDR1 LNHNV, CDR2 YYDKDF (reference sequence). The CDR3 contains 15 residues. The CDR3 reads CATSREGSSGNTIYF. The CDR3 DNA sequence: TGTGCCACCAGCAGAGAGGGCTCCTCTGGAAACACCATATATTTT.

This clone showed up just a few times. The chain employs TRBV9 and TRBJ2-1; D remains unclear. V was shortened by 3 bases and J by 0 bases, with 13 bases between the two germline ends. CDR3 length equals 16 residues. The germline V gene encodes CDR1 SGDLS and CDR2 YYNGEE. Written as DNA, the CDR3 is TGTGCCAGCAGCGAGTTAGACCGGAGCTCCTACAATGAGCAGTTCTTC. Translation gives CASSELDRSSYNEQFF.

This chain connects TRBV7-8 to TRBJ1-1; D gene uncertain. Looked up from germline, CDR1 is SGHVS and CDR2 is FQNEAQ. Between the trimmed V and J ends, which lost 7 bases and 1 base, there was a span of 16 bases. The CDR3 is 15 residues long. The CDR3 reads CASIKTSGGNTEAFF. CDR3 coding DNA: TGTGCCAGCATCAAAACCTCCGGCGGGAACACTGAAGCTTTCTTT.

The gene calls are TRBV4-2 and TRBJ1-1, with D uncertain. V was trimmed by 0 bases and J by 3 bases, leaving 11 bases between them. Per germline, CDR1 LGHNA and CDR2 YNFKEQ. CDR3 size: 15 residues. The CDR3 DNA follows: TGTGCCAGCAGCCAAGATCCAGGAGCGGACACTGAAGCTTTCTTT. Protein sequence: CASSQDPGADTEAFF.

The chain combines TRBV4-3 with TRBJ1-5; 8 bases match TRBD1. This CDR3 has 19 amino acids. CDR1 is LGHNA, CDR2 YSLEER, per germline. V gave up 6 bases and J gave up 0 bases; unmatched junction bases: 16. Written as DNA, the CDR3 is TGCGCCAGCAGATCTCCCGGGACAGGTGAGTGTTATAGCAATCAGCCCCAGCATTTT. This codes for CASRSPGTGECYSNQPQHF.

This clone was seen a few times. An end of the junction differs from the germline gene, which may be a read error. The chain combines TRBV7-7 with TRBJ2-1, with TRBD2 as a possible D gene (5 bases). The germline V gene encodes CDR1 SSHAT and CDR2 FNYEAQ (reference sequence). CDR3 length: 14 residues. In nucleotides, the CDR3 is TGTGCTAGCAGCCCAAGTAGAGGGCCTAATGAGCAGTTCTTC. It yields the protein CASSPSRGPNEQFF.

To note about this clone: One junction end disagrees with the germline gene, perhaps due to a read error. The gene calls are TRBV7-7 and TRBJ2-1, with TRBD1 identical over 7 bases. This CDR3 region has 13 residues. Germline V CDR1 and CDR2: SSHAT, FNYEAQ (reference sequence). As DNA, the CDR3 is TGTGCTAGCAGCTCGGGACAGTACAATGAGCAGTTCTTC. Amino acids: CASSSGQYNEQFF.

The V call is TRBV10-3, the J call TRBJ2-5, with TRBD1 matching 9 bases. The DNA end favors TRBJ2-7, so the J call may be wrong. The CDR3 is 16 amino acids. Per the germline V gene, CDR1 is ENHRY and CDR2 is SYGVKD. The CDR3 DNA sequence: TGTGCCATCAGTGATACGGGACAGGGTGATCCCTACGAGCAGTACTTC. Translating it yields CAISDTGQGDPYEQYF.